One sample yielded the 21 T cell receptor beta chains listed below, sequenced in a study of identical twins. TCRdb used MiXCR to reprocess the 5' RACE reads, holding one entry per CDR3 protein. The data contain over 200,000 distinct CDR3 sequences, approximately 7.1% of them seen just once; the ten biggest clones take up 13% to 15%. These data are also associated with another study on T cells expressing NK-cell markers.

Sequencing was performed on CD8+ T cells sorted from blood. These receptors were collected from a woman between 18 and 29 years old in good health.

There are many counts of this clonotype. This sequence joins TRBV12-3 or TRBV12-4 and TRBJ2-1; D is undetermined. V lost 5 bases, J lost 9 bases, and 11 bases lay in between. The CDR3 is made up of 12 amino acids. The CDR3 loop reads CASSPGLPEQFF. The CDR3 coding sequence is TGTGCCAGCAGTCCCGGTTTGCCTGAGCAGTTCTTC.

The chain carries TRBV11-2 and TRBJ2-7, with D uncertain. The germline gives CDR1 SGHAT, CDR2 FQNNGV. This CDR3 has 12 amino acids. The V end lost 10 bases, the J end lost 4 bases, and 14 bases lay between the germline ends. The CDR3 sequence: CATGILAYEQYF. CDR3 coding DNA: TGTGCCACTGGGATCCTGGCGTACGAGCAGTACTTC.

The chain links TRBV7-2 to TRBJ1-2; perhaps TRBD1 as D (5 bases). The CDR3 is made up of 14 amino acids. The germline V gene has CDR1 SGHTA and CDR2 FQGNSA. V was shortened by 6 bases and J by 0 bases, with 11 bases between the two germline ends. The CDR3 DNA is TGTGCCAGCAGATCCCGGGACGCTAACTATGGCTACACCTTC. It yields the protein CASRSRDANYGYTF. The full variable domain, rest sourced from reference TRBV7-2 and TRBJ1-2, is GAGVSQSPSNKVTEKGKDVELRCDPISGHTALYWYRQSLGQGLEFLIYFQGNSAPDKSGLPSDRFSAERTGGSVSTLTIQRTQQEDSAVYLCASRSRDANYGYTFGSGTRLTVV.

In this sample, this clonotype turned up a few times. The gene calls are TRBV12-5 and TRBJ2-3; no clear D. Between the trimmed V and J ends, which lost 1 base and 5 bases, there was a span of 10 bases. Germline V gene data show CDR1 as LGHNT and CDR2 as FRNRAP. CDR3 length: 14 amino acids. This chain's CDR3 is CASGLARLGDTQYF. CDR3 in DNA: TGTGCTAGTGGTTTGGCACGTCTAGGAGATACGCAGTATTTT.

This sequence joins TRBV29-1 and TRBJ2-1; 11 nucleotides align to TRBD2. The CDR3 is made up of 14 amino acids. Losses at the gene ends were 3 bases for V and 9 bases for J; bases not matched to a gene: 7. Germline V gives CDR1 SQVTM, CDR2 ANQGSEA. This chain's CDR3 is CSVDTSGRGVEQFF. The CDR3 coding sequence is TGCAGCGTTGATACTAGCGGGAGAGGGGTTGAGCAGTTCTTC.

The chain has TRBV7-9 and TRBJ2-1; 7 positions agree with TRBD2. V shed 7 bases, J shed 4 bases, and the junction held 7 bases outside the gene matches. There are 14 residues in the CDR3. Per germline, CDR1 SEHNR and CDR2 FQNEAQ (reference sequence). The CDR3, as DNA: TGTGCCAGCATCCAGCCTAGCGGTTACAATGAGCAGTTCTTC. Protein: CASIQPSGYNEQFF.

The chain combines TRBV5-4 with TRBJ2-5; weak D call: TRBD1 (5 bases). Trimming took off 7 bases at V and 7 bases at J, with 14 bases between the two ends. Germline V gene sequence: CDR1 SGHNT, CDR2 YYREEE (reference sequence). The CDR3 covers 12 residues. CDR3 in amino acids: CASQGLDGTQYF. CDR3 DNA sequence: TGTGCCAGCCAGGGTCTCGACGGGACCCAGTACTTC.

This clonotype was seen only a few times. CDR3 in DNA: TGCGCCAGCAGCCAACGACTAGATGCCGGGGAGCTGTTTTTT. This gives the protein CASSQRLDAGELFF. This chain uses TRBV4-1 with TRBJ2-2; D possibly corresponds to TRBD2 (6 bases). There are 14 residues in the CDR3. Germline V CDR1 and CDR2: MGHRA, YSYEKL. V dropped 2 bases and J dropped 6 bases, with 10 bases sitting between them.

Ten or more counts support this clonotype. The chain couples TRBV7-8 to TRBJ1-4; D not certain. Germline V lookup: CDR1 SGHVS, CDR2 FQNEAQ. The CDR3 loop spans 15 amino acids. Deletions cut 5 bases from V and 1 base from J, with 11 bases between. CDR3 nucleotide sequence: TGTGCCAGCAGCCGTTACCTAGGAACTAATGAAAAACTGTTTTTT. Its translation is CASSRYLGTNEKLFF.

V is TRBV20-1 and J is TRBJ1-1, with D perhaps TRBD1 (5 bases). The CDR3 sequence is 17 residues long. V lost 0 bases and J 0 bases, leaving 17 bases between the germline ends. Germline CDR1 reads DFQATT; CDR2 reads SNEGSKA (reference sequence). CDR3 sequence reads: CSARDRMAGTMNTEAFF. The CDR3 DNA reads as TGCAGTGCTAGAGATAGGATGGCAGGGACTATGAACACTGAAGCTTTCTTT.

The gene calls are TRBV9 and TRBJ1-1; tentative D call: TRBD1 (5 bases). Germline CDR1 and CDR2: SGDLS and YYNGEE. The CDR3 sequence is 14 residues long. Trimming pared 0 bases from V and 4 bases from J, leaving 10 bases between. This CDR3 is CASSVGGATTEAFF. CDR3 nucleotides: TGTGCCAGCAGCGTAGGTGGGGCGACCACTGAAGCTTTCTTT.

This chain uses TRBV27 with TRBJ2-7; D is perhaps TRBD1 (6 bases). The CDR3 has 15 amino acids. The V gene's germline CDR1 is MNHEY and CDR2 SMNVEV (reference sequence). Trimming pared 5 bases from V and 4 bases from J, leaving 18 bases between. The DNA for the CDR3 is TGTGCCAGCAGTGTGAAATCCGGGACAACTTACGAGCAGTACTTC. Translating gives CASSVKSGTTYEQYF.

This clonotype has a count of ten or more. The chain uses TRBV20-1 and TRBJ1-3; tentatively, D is TRBD1 (5 bases). CDR1 and CDR2 from the germline V gene are DFQATT and SNEGSKA (reference sequence). The CDR3 runs to 14 residues. V was trimmed by 6 bases and J by 2 bases, leaving 14 bases between them. Here the CDR3 DNA reads TGCAGTGCCCCCACCGGGGCTCCTGGAAACACCATATATTTT. Translation gives CSAPTGAPGNTIYF.

This clonotype was detected a few times. The chain joins TRBV30 to TRBJ1-2, with D possibly matching TRBD1 (5 bases). This CDR3 contains 12 residues. Trimming stripped 4 bases from V and 8 bases from J, with 14 bases between. Germline loops: CDR1 GTSNPN, CDR2 SVGIG (reference sequence). CDR3 DNA sequence: TGTGCCTGGACGGAACAACCAGGGGGCTACACCTTC. Amino acid sequence: CAWTEQPGGYTF.

This clonotype occurred many times. The genes are TRBV6-1 and TRBJ1-5; 9 bases map to TRBD1. The CDR3 has 15 residues. J was trimmed by 4 bases and V by 8 bases; bases with no gene match: 9. CDR1 is MNHNS, CDR2 SASEGT, per germline. The CDR3 reads CASGSQGAINQPQHF. The DNA for the CDR3 is TGTGCCAGCGGGTCACAGGGGGCAATAAATCAGCCCCAGCATTTT.

This clonotype has at least ten counts. J is TRBJ2-3 and V is TRBV12-3 or TRBV12-4, with a tentative D call TRBD1 (5 bases). Deletions cut 5 bases from V and 2 bases from J, with 11 bases between. The CDR3 contains 14 residues. CDR3 sequence: CASSRGHSTDTQYF. The CDR3, as DNA: TGTGCCAGCAGTCGAGGACACTCCACAGATACGCAGTATTTT.

This clonotype was counted a few times. The chain recombines TRBV28 with TRBJ2-3; tentative D call: TRBD1 (6 bases). V was shortened by 6 bases and J by 4 bases, with 17 bases between the two germline ends. Germline values: CDR1 MDHEN, CDR2 SYDVKM. The CDR3 sequence is 15 residues long. CDR3 sequence reads: CASSRTLQGSDTQYF. In nucleotides, the CDR3 is TGTGCCAGCAGCCGGACTCTACAGGGATCAGATACGCAGTATTTT.

The V and J genes are TRBV10-2 and TRBJ1-1; D perhaps matches TRBD1 (5 bases). The CDR3 sequence is 14 residues long. Germline CDR1 and CDR2: WSHSY and SAAADI. Trimming pared 2 bases from V and 5 bases from J, leaving 12 bases between. The CDR3 DNA follows: TGCGCCAGCAGTGAGGTGGGGGGACGGACTGAAGCTTTCTTT. This gives the protein CASSEVGGRTEAFF.

The rearrangement links TRBV19 to TRBJ2-3, with D possibly being TRBD2 (6 bases). Germline values: CDR1 LNHDA, CDR2 SQIVND (reference sequence). The CDR3 has 14 amino acids. Trimming cost V 5 bases and J 6 bases, with 15 bases left between them. CDR3 nucleotides: TGTGCCAGTAGTTCGCGGGACTGGGGGGATACGCAGTATTTT. Translating gives CASSSRDWGDTQYF.

This clonotype was seen many times. CDR3 nucleotide sequence: TGCGCCAGCAGCGGAGGGACTAGCGGGGTCCAGCGGGAGGCCTACAATGAGCAGTTCTTC. Amino acids: CASSGGTSGVQREAYNEQFF. The chain carries TRBV4-1 and TRBJ2-1; 13 bases agree with TRBD2. The CDR3 has 20 residues. The J segment lost 2 bases and the V segment lost 5 bases, leaving 15 bases of the junction unmatched. Germline V CDR1 and CDR2: MGHRA, YSYEKL.

This clonotype showed up many times. The chain uses TRBV7-2 and TRBJ2-3; D is unresolved. Germline V lookup: CDR1 SGHTA, CDR2 FQGNSA. The V gene lost 3 bases and the J gene lost 6 bases, with 10 bases spanning the gap. The CDR3 loop spans 13 amino acids. The CDR3: CASSFLPRDTQYF. The CDR3 nucleotides read TGTGCCAGCAGCTTCCTGCCACGGGATACGCAGTATTTT.